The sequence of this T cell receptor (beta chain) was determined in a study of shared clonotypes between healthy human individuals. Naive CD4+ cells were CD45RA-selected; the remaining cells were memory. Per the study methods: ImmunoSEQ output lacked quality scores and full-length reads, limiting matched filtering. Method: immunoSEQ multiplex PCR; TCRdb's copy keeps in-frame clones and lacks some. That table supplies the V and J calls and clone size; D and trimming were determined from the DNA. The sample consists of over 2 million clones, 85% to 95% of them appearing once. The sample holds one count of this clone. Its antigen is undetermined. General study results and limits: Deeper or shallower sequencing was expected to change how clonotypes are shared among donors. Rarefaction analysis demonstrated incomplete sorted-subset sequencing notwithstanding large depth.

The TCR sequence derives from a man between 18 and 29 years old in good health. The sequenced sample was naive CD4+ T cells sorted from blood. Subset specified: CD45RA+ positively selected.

CDR3 residues: CASSSSGVLTDTQYF. The CDR3 DNA is TGTGCCAGCAGTTCGTCAGGAGTTCTCACAGATACGCAGTATTTT. The chain uses TRBV28 and TRBJ2-3; D gene ambiguous. V gave up 4 bases and J gave up 2 bases, with 13 bases separating them. This CDR3 comprises 15 residues. Germline V gene sequence: CDR1 MDHEN, CDR2 SYDVKM.